This entry lists 30 T cell receptor beta chains sequenced from one sample in a study of memory CD4+ T cells and cytomegalovirus serostatus. TCRdb's copy holds only in-frame clones and misses some; the assay was immunoSEQ multiplex PCR. The sample contains roughly 48,000 clones, about four fifths of which appear only once. Single viable CD3+CD4+CD8-CD45RO+ cells were sorted as the memory CD4+ T cells. The sample taken for sequencing was memory CD4+ T cells from blood. These receptors were collected from an adult in good health and CMV-seropositive.

This clone appeared a single time. CDR3 sequence reads: CASSLWEEVGETQYF. DNA for the CDR3: TGTGCCAGCAGCTTGTGGGAGGAGGTCGGTGAGACCCAGTACTTC. This rearrangement joins TRBV7-2 to TRBJ2-5, with D possibly matching TRBD2 (6 bases). Germline assignment: CDR1 SGHTA and CDR2 FQGNSA. CDR3 length: 15 amino acids. V dropped 3 bases and J dropped 5 bases, with 16 bases sitting between them.

The CDR3, as DNA: TGTGCCAGTAGTATAAGGGAGACAGGGTGGGACAATCAGCCCCAGCATTTT. Amino acids: CASSIRETGWDNQPQHF. The genes are TRBV19 and TRBJ1-5, with 7 positions matching TRBD1. The CDR3 is 17 residues long. J was trimmed by 3 bases and V by 2 bases; bases with no gene match: 10. CDR1 LNHDA and CDR2 SQIVND come from the germline V gene (reference sequence).

The rearrangement links TRBV9 to TRBJ2-3; 7 bases map to TRBD2. The length of the CDR3 is 15 residues. Per germline, CDR1 SGDLS and CDR2 YYNGEE. After removal of 4 bases from V and 2 bases from J, the junction contained 7 bases not matched to a gene. This chain's CDR3 is CASSTEGGFTDTQYF. The CDR3 DNA reads TGTGCCAGCAGCACCGAGGGAGGGTTCACAGATACGCAGTATTTT.

The rearrangement joins TRBV29-1 to TRBJ2-5; 7 bases match TRBD2. The ends lost 4 bases at V and 5 bases at J; junction bases unmatched: 7. Germline V gene data show CDR1 as SQVTM and CDR2 as ANQGSEA. The CDR3 loop spans 13 amino acids. The CDR3 DNA sequence: TGCAGCGTTGGGGGGGGGACGTCGGAGACCCAGTACTTC. Amino acids: CSVGGGTSETQYF.

The rearrangement links TRBV9 to TRBJ2-7; D is unclear. The CDR3 covers 13 residues. Germline CDR1 reads SGDLS; CDR2 reads YYNGEE. Trimming left V 2 bases short and J 7 bases short, with 13 bases between. The CDR3 sequence is CASSVSNSGEQYF. The CDR3 nucleotides read TGTGCCAGCAGCGTCTCAAACAGTGGGGAGCAGTACTTC.

This rearrangement joins TRBV9 to TRBJ2-5; D remains ambiguous. V shed 6 bases and J shed 7 bases, with 7 bases lying between them. The CDR3 loop spans 10 amino acids. Germline-derived CDR1 and CDR2 are SGDLS and YYNGEE. The CDR3 DNA sequence: TGTGCCAGCATCTGGAGGACCCAGTACTTC. Translation gives CASIWRTQYF.

The chain has TRBV19 and TRBJ1-5; no clear D. This CDR3 is built from 14 residues. Germline V gives CDR1 LNHDA, CDR2 SQIVND (reference sequence). Trimming took off 5 bases at V and 3 bases at J, with 11 bases between the two ends. CDR3 in amino acids: CASSLAGYNQPQHF. DNA of the CDR3: TGTGCCAGTAGTTTAGCGGGATACAATCAGCCCCAGCATTTT.

The chain couples TRBV6-5 to TRBJ1-2; D is undetermined. The CDR3 is made up of 13 amino acids. V lost 3 bases and J lost 4, with 9 bases in between. Germline loops: CDR1 MNHEY, CDR2 SVGAGI. CDR3 bases: TGTGCCAGCAGTTATAAGGCCTTCTATGGCTACACCTTC. Protein sequence: CASSYKAFYGYTF.

J is TRBJ1-2 and V is TRBV5-1, with D possibly TRBD1 on 6 matching bases. The length of the CDR3 is 15 residues. Trimming left V 0 bases short and J 4 bases short, with 13 bases between. Germline assignment: CDR1 SGHRS and CDR2 YFSETQ. CDR3 loop: CASSLVAGGAYGYTF. Here the CDR3 DNA reads TGCGCCAGCAGCTTGGTGGCGGGGGGGGCCTATGGCTACACCTTC.

J is TRBJ2-7 and V is TRBV7-3; D may correspond to TRBD1 or TRBD2 (5 bases each). The CDR3 runs 14 residues. V lost 4 bases and J 2 bases, leaving 12 bases between the germline ends. CDR1 and CDR2 (germline): SGHTA, FQGTGA. The CDR3 DNA reads TGTGCCAGCAGCTCGGAACCGGGACCCTACGAGCAGTACTTC. It is translated as CASSSEPGPYEQYF.

The CDR3 sequence: CASSRATGDGNTIYF. DNA of the CDR3: TGTGCCAGCAGTCGGGCTACAGGGGACGGAAACACCATATATTTT. V usage is TRBV6-6 and J usage is TRBJ1-3; 7 nucleotides align to TRBD1. CDR3 length: 15 residues. The V and J ends lost 5 bases and 4 bases, in that order; junction bases with no gene match: 8. Germline V gives CDR1 MNHNY, CDR2 SVGAGI (reference sequence).

This chain links TRBV10-2 with TRBJ2-4; no clear D. Trimming removed 3 bases from V and 8 bases from J, with 11 bases in between. The CDR3 loop spans 13 amino acids. CDR1 WSHSY and CDR2 SAAADI come from the germline V gene. The CDR3 DNA follows: TGCGCCAGCAGTGATCCCCCAAAATACATTCAGTACTTC. Translation: CASSDPPKYIQYF.

For the CDR3, the DNA is TGTGCCAGTAGTATGGCCGGTTTTAGCAATCAGCCCCAGCATTTT. Encoded protein: CASSMAGFSNQPQHF. The V call is TRBV19, the J call TRBJ1-5; D uncertain. Germline-derived CDR1 and CDR2 are LNHDA and SQIVND (reference sequence). V was trimmed by 3 bases and J by 0 bases, leaving 9 bases between them. This CDR3 is 15 amino acids long.

The J gene is TRBJ2-7, the V gene TRBV6-6; D is uncertain. This CDR3 region has 13 residues. CDR1 is MNHNY and CDR2 is SVGAGI in the germline V gene (reference sequence). The ends were cut back, 7 bases at V and 2 bases at J, with 12 bases in the middle. In nucleotides, the CDR3 is TGTGCCAGCACGAGTGAAGGAGCCTACGAGCAGTACTTC. Translated: CASTSEGAYEQYF.

The chain employs TRBV7-2 and TRBJ1-2, with 8 bases lining up with TRBD1. Trimming removed 5 bases from V and 3 bases from J; junction bases left unmatched: 11. Germline values: CDR1 SGHTA, CDR2 FQGNSA. The CDR3 is 16 residues long. Here the CDR3 DNA reads TGTGCCAGCAGCGCTGCCTCAGGGGGCGCGGACTATGGCTACACCTTC. Translated: CASSAASGGADYGYTF.

This rearrangement joins TRBV7-6 to TRBJ2-3, with no clear D. Per germline, CDR1 SGHVS and CDR2 FNYEAQ. V lost 4 bases and J lost 2, with 10 bases in between. This CDR3 is built from 14 residues. The CDR3 is CASSSGPNTDTQYF. The CDR3 DNA follows: TGTGCCAGCAGCTCCGGACCAAACACAGATACGCAGTATTTT. The full variable domain, in which reference TRBV7-6 and TRBJ2-3 provide the parts outside the CDR3, is GAGVSQSPRYKVTKRGQDVALRCDPISGHVSLYWYRQALGQGPEFLTYFNYEAQQDKSGLPNDRFSAERPEGSISTLTIQRTEQRDSAMYRCASSSGPNTDTQYFGPGTRLTVL.

V and J are TRBV5-4 and TRBJ1-2; D is unclear. There are 14 residues in the CDR3. Germline lookup yields CDR1 SGHNT and CDR2 YYREEE (reference sequence). V gave up 2 bases and J gave up 2 bases, with 10 bases separating them. The DNA of the CDR3 is TGTGCCAGCAGCTTCGAGGTCGGAAACTATGGCTACACCTTC. This encodes CASSFEVGNYGYTF.

The chain is built from TRBV18 and TRBJ1-2; possible D gene TRBD1, 6 bases. Germline V gene sequence: CDR1 KGHSH, CDR2 LQKENI. The germline V and J ends were trimmed by 6 bases and 2 bases, with 13 bases remaining between them. CDR3 length equals 14 residues. The CDR3 is CASSAGGTNYGYTF. In nucleotides, the CDR3 is TGTGCCAGCTCCGCCGGGGGGACAAACTATGGCTACACCTTC.

The chain carries TRBV2 and TRBJ1-1; D gene uncertain. V gave up 5 bases and J gave up 5 bases, with 12 bases separating them. The CDR3 loop spans 13 amino acids. CDR1 is SNHLY, CDR2 FYNNEI, per germline. The CDR3 reads CASSPGVGTEAFF. CDR3 coding DNA: TGTGCCAGCAGTCCCGGAGTAGGGACTGAAGCTTTCTTT.

This clone has a handful of counts. The chain carries TRBV7-9 and TRBJ2-1; D unresolved. The V gene's germline CDR1 is SEHNR and CDR2 FQNEAQ (reference sequence). Trimming took off 4 bases at V and 0 bases at J, with 16 bases between the two ends. CDR3 length equals 17 residues. The CDR3 DNA follows: TGTGCCAGCAGCTGGGGTGGCAGCAAAAGCTCCTACAATGAGCAGTTCTTC. Translation gives CASSWGGSKSSYNEQFF.

J is TRBJ2-3 and V is TRBV7-8; D not certain. This CDR3 contains 15 residues. Deletions cut 1 base from V and 1 base from J, with 9 bases between. Germline V gene sequence: CDR1 SGHVS, CDR2 FQNEAQ. In nucleotides, the CDR3 is TGTGCCAGCAGCTTAGTGTATGGGGGCACAGATACGCAGTATTTT. It translates to CASSLVYGGTDTQYF.

The chain links TRBV7-2 to TRBJ1-5; D not resolved. V was trimmed by 0 bases and J by 3 bases, leaving 12 bases between them. The CDR3 sequence is 16 residues long. Germline V lookup: CDR1 SGHTA, CDR2 FQGNSA. CDR3 coding DNA: TGTGCCAGCAGCTTAGCAGTAAGCGTTCCCAATCAGCCCCAGCATTTT. It encodes CASSLAVSVPNQPQHF.

V usage is TRBV6-6 and J usage is TRBJ1-2, with D possibly matching TRBD1 (6 bases). The V gene's germline CDR1 is MNHNY and CDR2 SVGAGI (reference sequence). V lost 6 bases to trimming and J lost 0 bases, with 17 bases between them. The CDR3 covers 16 residues. DNA of the CDR3: TGTGCCAGCAGCCCTGACCGGGGGCGAGCTAACTATGGCTACACCTTC. As protein: CASSPDRGRANYGYTF.

The rearrangement uses TRBV5-6 and TRBJ2-3; D is uncertain. Trimming shortened V by 2 bases and J by 2 bases, and 6 bases separated the two germline ends. CDR3 length: 13 residues. The V gene's germline CDR1 is SGHDT and CDR2 YYEEEE. The CDR3 DNA sequence: TGTGCCAGCAGCTTACCAGCCACAGATACGCAGTATTTT. It codes for CASSLPATDTQYF.

The rearrangement links TRBV11-2 to TRBJ1-2, with a tentative D call TRBD1 (5 bases). The CDR3 contains 12 residues. Trimming stripped 5 bases from V and 6 bases from J, with 10 bases between. Germline V gives CDR1 SGHAT, CDR2 FQNNGV. The CDR3 is CASSRGVDGYTF. CDR3 nucleotide sequence: TGTGCCAGCAGCAGGGGAGTGGATGGCTACACCTTC.

The chain couples TRBV18 to TRBJ1-5; TRBD1 matches 9 bases. V was pared by 3 bases and J by 3 bases, with 3 bases of the junction left unmatched. This CDR3 spans 15 amino acids. CDR1 is KGHSH, CDR2 LQKENI, per germline. The CDR3 protein is CASSPGQGNNQPQHF. As DNA, the CDR3 is TGTGCCAGCTCACCCGGACAGGGGAACAATCAGCCCCAGCATTTT.

Judged by abundance, this clone is medium-sized (0.01 to 0.1%). Germline is not matched at one junction end, which may reflect a read error. The genes are TRBV28 and TRBJ1-3; 12 nucleotides align to TRBD1. Germline V lookup: CDR1 MDHEN, CDR2 SYDVKM. The CDR3 runs to 12 residues. This CDR3 is CASSTRDRGLDF. CDR3 sequence (DNA): TGTGCCAGCAGTACACGGGACAGGGGGCTCGACTTT.

The chain recombines TRBV15 with TRBJ1-1, with D maybe TRBD1 (5 bases). CDR3 length equals 13 residues. The ends were cut back, 0 bases at V and 12 bases at J, with 14 bases in the middle. CDR1 LNHNV and CDR2 YYDKDF come from the germline V gene (reference sequence). The CDR3 DNA reads as TGTGCCACCAGCAGAGAGCTCAATTGGGGGACTTTCTTT. As protein: CATSRELNWGTFF.

The J gene is TRBJ2-7, the V gene TRBV4-3; 8 bases agree with TRBD1. With V trimmed by 3 bases and J by 5 bases, 3 bases remained unmatched. Germline loops: CDR1 LGHNA, CDR2 YSLEER. The CDR3 is 13 amino acids. This CDR3 reads CASSQRTGHEQYF. The CDR3 bases are TGCGCCAGCAGCCAGCGGACAGGGCACGAGCAGTACTTC.

The CDR3 region is CASRPGPSATNEKLFF. The CDR3, as DNA: TGTGCCAGCAGGCCAGGACCCAGCGCAACTAATGAAAAACTGTTTTTT. The V call is TRBV4-2, the J call TRBJ1-4; D unresolved. The CDR3 is made up of 16 amino acids. V shed 6 bases and J shed 0 bases, with 14 bases lying between them. From germline, CDR1 is LGHNA and CDR2 YNFKEQ.